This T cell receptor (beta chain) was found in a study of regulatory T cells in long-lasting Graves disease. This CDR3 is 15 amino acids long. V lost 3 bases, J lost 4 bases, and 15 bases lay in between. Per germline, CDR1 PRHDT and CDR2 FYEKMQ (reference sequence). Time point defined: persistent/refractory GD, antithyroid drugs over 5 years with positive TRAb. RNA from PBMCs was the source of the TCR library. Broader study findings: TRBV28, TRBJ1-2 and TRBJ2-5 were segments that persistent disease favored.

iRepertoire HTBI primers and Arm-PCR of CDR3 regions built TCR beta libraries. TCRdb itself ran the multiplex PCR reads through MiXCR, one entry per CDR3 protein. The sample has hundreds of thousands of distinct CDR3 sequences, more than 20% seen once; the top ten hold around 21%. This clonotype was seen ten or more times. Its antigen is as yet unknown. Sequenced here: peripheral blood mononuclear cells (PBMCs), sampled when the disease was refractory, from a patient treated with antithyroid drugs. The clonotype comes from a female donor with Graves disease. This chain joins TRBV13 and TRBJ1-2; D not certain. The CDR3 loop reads CASSFQGQATYGYTF. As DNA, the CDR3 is TGTGCCAGCAGCTTCCAAGGGCAGGCCACCTATGGCTACACCTTC.